A single sample is the source of the 17 T cell receptor beta chains below, sequenced in a study of T cells in women clearing cervical HPV infection. The assay was immunoSEQ multiplex PCR, and TCRdb's table has in-frame clones only and misses some. This repertoire includes some 37,000 clones. The sequenced material came from blood buffy coat. These receptors were taken from a woman aged 18-70 years with a cervical HPV16 infection that either progressed to CIN3+ or cleared (not recorded which).

Worth noting for this clone: The read gets to within 3 residues of the CDR3 end, and the germline J gene fills in the rest. V usage is TRBV19 and J usage is TRBJ2-7; perhaps TRBD1 as D (6 bases). Trimming shortened V by 5 bases and J by 2 bases, and 13 bases separated the two germline ends. The CDR3 extends over 14 amino acids. Germline CDR1 and CDR2: LNHDA and SQIVND (reference sequence). The CDR3 is CASSRTVRAYEQYF. The covered CDR3 bases are TGTGCCAGTAGTCGGACAGTGCGGGCCTACGAG.

Concerning this clone: The CDR3 end falls 3 residues outside the read, so it is completed with the germline J gene. The chain uses TRBV19 and TRBJ1-2; 8 bases line up with TRBD1. Germline CDR1 LNHDA, CDR2 SQIVND (reference sequence). This CDR3 has 13 amino acids. V lost 7 bases, J lost 7 bases, and 8 bases stayed unmatched. The covered CDR3 bases are TGTGCCAGTATTGGACAGGGCTTTAGTGGC. Its protein is CASIGQGFSG. The whole CDR3 region reads CASIGQGFSGYTF.

Remarks on this clone: The CDR3 extends 3 residues past the end of the read, so its final part is completed from the germline J gene. The chain links TRBV5-4 to TRBJ2-7; TRBD1 aligns across 9 bases. V gave up 4 bases and J gave up 6 bases; unmatched junction bases: 11. Germline CDR1 reads SGHNT; CDR2 reads YYREEE (reference sequence). This CDR3 is built from 15 residues. CDR3 loop: CASSTPGTGMREQYF. The CDR3 DNA, read in part, is TGTGCCAGCAGCACACCCGGGACAGGGATGCGCGAG.

In regard to this clone: Coverage ceases 3 residues before the CDR3 finishes, and the germline J gene fills in the end. The chain links TRBV7-2 to TRBJ1-1, with TRBD1 as a possible D gene (6 bases). Per the germline V gene, CDR1 is SGHTA and CDR2 is FQGNSA. V lost 5 bases, J lost 3 bases, and 13 bases lay in between. The CDR3 is 14 amino acids. The CDR3 region is CASSIQGGDTEAFF. The CDR3 bases that were read are TGTGCCAGCAGCATACAGGGAGGAGACACTGAA.

With respect to this clone: The read comes to an end 3 residues before the CDR3 does, leaving the germline J gene to fill in the end. The chain joins TRBV7-9 to TRBJ2-7, with TRBD1 matching 7 bases. With V trimmed by 4 bases and J by 3 bases, 3 bases remained unmatched. Germline V lookup: CDR1 SEHNR, CDR2 FQNEAQ (reference sequence). The CDR3 runs to 13 residues. The CDR3 loop reads CASSSGQDYEQYF. CDR3 DNA, as far as it was read: TGTGCCAGCAGCTCAGGACAGGACTACGAG.

Comments on this clone: The CDR3 is cut off 3 residues early in the read; its end comes from the germline J gene. This chain links TRBV9 with TRBJ1-1; 7 bases agree with TRBD1. CDR1 is SGDLS, CDR2 YYNGEE, per germline. The trim removed 4 bases at V and 6 bases at J, leaving 12 bases unmatched. CDR3 size: 15 residues. CDR3 bases read: TGTGCCAGCAGCCCCCGGACAGGATGGGCCTCTGAA. It specifies CASSPRTGWASE. The full CDR3 sequence reads CASSPRTGWASEAFF. Together with reference TRBV9 and TRBJ1-1, the CDR3 gives the full variable domain: DSGVTQTPKHLITATGQRVTLRCSPRSGDLSVYWYQQSLDQGLQFLIQYYNGEERAKGNILERFSAQQFPDLHSELNLSSLELGDSALYFCASSPRTGWASEAFFGQGTRLTVV.

A remark on this clone: The DNA ends 3 residues before the CDR3 does, and the rest of the CDR3 is filled in from the germline J gene. The rearrangement uses TRBV5-1 and TRBJ1-1, with D possibly matching TRBD1 (5 bases). Trimming pared 3 bases from V and 4 bases from J, leaving 19 bases between. Germline values: CDR1 SGHRS, CDR2 YFSETQ. This CDR3 comprises 16 residues. The CDR3 protein is CASSSGLGQGITEAFF. Partial CDR3 DNA: TGCGCCAGCAGCTCCGGCCTCGGGCAGGGAATCACTGAA.

With regard to this clone: The read terminates 3 residues ahead of where the CDR3 ends, so the germline J gene completes it. The V gene is TRBV13, the J gene TRBJ2-7; TRBD1 or TRBD2 may be the D gene (5 bases each). The ends were cut back, 5 bases at V and 2 bases at J, with 16 bases in the middle. CDR3 length: 15 amino acids. Looked up from germline, CDR1 is PRHDT and CDR2 is FYEKMQ (reference sequence). The CDR3 bases that were read are TGTGCCAGCAGCGCAGCTCCAGGGAGCGCCTACGAG. This gives the protein CASSAAPGSAYE. In full, the CDR3 reads CASSAAPGSAYEQYF.

Note on this clone: Coverage ceases 3 residues before the CDR3 finishes, and the germline J gene fills in the end. The rearrangement joins TRBV7-2 to TRBJ2-1; 13 nucleotides match TRBD2. After removal of 5 bases from V and 9 bases from J, the junction contained 7 bases not matched to a gene. Germline V gene sequence: CDR1 SGHTA, CDR2 FQGNSA. The CDR3 consists of 15 residues. The chain's CDR3 is CASSLGTSGAGEQFF. The sequenced CDR3 bases are TGTGCCAGCAGCCTAGGGACTAGCGGGGCTGGTGAG.

Comment on this clone: The read is 3 residues too short to cover the CDR3 end, so that end is filled in from the germline J gene. The chain combines TRBV5-1 with TRBJ2-2; maybe TRBD1 (6 bases). V lost 0 bases, J lost 4 bases, and 16 bases lay in between. The CDR3 covers 17 residues. The V gene's germline CDR1 is SGHRS and CDR2 YFSETQ. The part of the CDR3 DNA that was read is TGCGCCAGCAGCTTGGAGCTGGGACAAAGGGGCACCGGGGAG. Protein sequence: CASSLELGQRGTGE. Given in full, the CDR3 is CASSLELGQRGTGELFF.

Comment on this clone: The read ends 3 residues early relative to the CDR3; the germline J gene fills the gap. The V call is TRBV30, the J call TRBJ2-4, with D unresolved. Trimming removed 5 bases from V and 0 bases from J, with 14 bases in between. Germline V gene data show CDR1 as GTSNPN and CDR2 as SVGIG (reference sequence). CDR3 size: 15 residues. The CDR3 is CAWAQNGLAKNIQYF. The sequenced part of the CDR3 DNA is TGTGCCTGGGCCCAAAACGGGTTAGCCAAAAACATT.

With regard to this clone: The observed sequence ends 3 residues before the CDR3 terminus, with the missing tail filled in from the germline J gene. The chain has TRBV20-1 and TRBJ2-3; 12 bases agree with TRBD2. CDR1 and CDR2 (germline): DFQATT, SNEGSKA (reference sequence). CDR3 size: 15 residues. The J segment lost 1 base and the V segment lost 4 bases, leaving 3 bases of the junction unmatched. CDR3 protein: CSAKRLAGGTDTQYF. The CDR3 DNA, read in part, is TGCAGTGCTAAACGACTAGCGGGGGGCACAGATACG.

As for this clone: Coverage ceases 3 residues before the CDR3 finishes, and the germline J gene fills in the end. The V call is TRBV19, the J call TRBJ1-2, with 8 bases that match TRBD1. Germline loops: CDR1 LNHDA, CDR2 SQIVND (reference sequence). The CDR3 sequence is 17 residues long. J gave up 5 bases and V 6 bases, and 17 bases lay outside the gene matches. The chain's CDR3 is CASSRPDQGASSYGYTF. The sequenced part of the CDR3 DNA is TGTGCCAGTAGCCGTCCCGACCAGGGGGCGAGTTCGTATGGC.

As concerns this clone: The read finishes 3 residues shy of the CDR3 end, and the germline J gene is used to complete it. This chain joins TRBV5-8 and TRBJ2-3, with 7 bases that match TRBD2. The V segment lost 6 bases and the J segment 0 bases; nucleotides outside the gene matches: 7. Germline V CDR1 and CDR2: SGHTS, YDEGEE. The CDR3 has 15 amino acids. The DNA read from the CDR3 is TGTGCCAGCAACCTGGGGCGGGGGAGCACAGATACG. This sequence encodes CASNLGRGSTDT. Given in full, the CDR3 is CASNLGRGSTDTQYF.

Comments on this clone: The CDR3 goes on 3 residues after the read ends, and that part is filled in from the germline J gene. The rearrangement uses TRBV20-1 and TRBJ2-7; D uncertain. V was trimmed by 0 bases and J by 2 bases, leaving 11 bases between them. Germline-derived CDR1 and CDR2 are DFQATT and SNEGSKA (reference sequence). There are 14 residues in the CDR3. This CDR3 is CSARESRLAYEQYF. The part of the CDR3 DNA that was read is TGCAGTGCTAGAGAGAGTCGACTGGCCTACGAG.

Details on this clone: The read comes to an end 3 residues before the CDR3 does, leaving the germline J gene to fill in the end. The V call is TRBV6-2 or TRBV6-3, the J call TRBJ1-2; 10 nucleotides agree with TRBD1. The CDR3 extends over 16 amino acids. The junction had 4 bases not matched to a gene; V was cut back by 0 bases and J by 3 bases. Germline loops: CDR1 MNHEY, CDR2 SVGEGT. The CDR3 bases that were read are TGTGCCAGCAGTTACTCGAAGACAGGGGGCTACTATGGC. It codes for CASSYSKTGGYYG. The whole CDR3 reads CASSYSKTGGYYGYTF.

On this clone itself: The sequence runs out 3 residues before the end of the CDR3; the remainder is reconstructed from the germline J gene. This sequence joins TRBV29-1 and TRBJ2-1; 9 positions agree with TRBD2. This CDR3 comprises 14 residues. The trim removed 5 bases at V and 4 bases at J, leaving 6 bases unmatched. CDR1 SQVTM and CDR2 ANQGSEA come from the germline V gene. This chain's CDR3 is CSVRPSGIYNEQFF. The covered CDR3 bases are TGCAGCGTTCGGCCTAGCGGGATTTACAATGAG.